These 13 T cell receptor beta chains were sequenced from one sample in a study of Graves' ophthalmopathy and Graves' hyperthyroidism. Amplification of the TCR beta CDR3 regions used RNA transcripts (as template). First-round RT-PCR relied on HTBI primers, and a second-round multiplex PCR came next. TCRdb reprocessed the multiplex PCR reads via MiXCR and lists one record per CDR3 protein. The data contain 740,000 or so distinct CDR3 sequences, roughly 40% of them seen just once; the ten biggest clones take up less than 55%. The specimen was peripheral blood. These receptors came from an adult man with Graves' ophthalmopathy.

With regard to this clonotype: One end of the junction does not line up with germline, which may come from a read error. The genes are TRBV10-3 and TRBJ1-2; D is ambiguous. The germline V gene has CDR1 ENHRY and CDR2 SYGVKD. The CDR3 runs to 15 residues. The CDR3 protein is CASSYSPAGNYGYTF. The CDR3 DNA sequence: TGTGCCAGCAGTTACTCACCAGCAGGAAACTATGGCTACACCTTC.

Only a few counts were recorded for this clonotype. This chain joins TRBV9 and TRBJ2-7, with TRBD1 matching 7 bases. Germline V gene lookup returns CDR1 SGDLS and CDR2 YYNGEE. There are 15 residues in the CDR3. The V gene end was trimmed by 4 bases and the J gene end by 3 bases; junction bases not matched to a gene: 10. CDR3 nucleotide sequence: TGTGCCAGCAGCCCATATGGACAGGTCTACTACGAGCAGTACTTC. Translated: CASSPYGQVYYEQYF.

The gene calls are TRBV25-1 and TRBJ1-5, with D hard to call. V gave up 5 bases and J gave up 9 bases, with 23 bases separating them. From germline, CDR1 is MGHDK and CDR2 SYGVNS. This CDR3 comprises 16 residues. CDR3 sequence reads: CASSSRERVDAVPQHF. The CDR3 region has the DNA TGTGCCAGCAGTAGCCGGGAAAGGGTCGACGCGGTGCCCCAGCATTTT.

This clonotype appeared a few times. The gene calls are TRBV12-3 or TRBV12-4 and TRBJ2-2, with D possibly being TRBD1 (6 bases). Deletions cut 7 bases from V and 3 bases from J, with 12 bases between. This CDR3 region has 14 residues. The CDR3 DNA reads as TGTGCCAGCACCACCGACAGGTACACCGGGGAGCTGTTTTTT. Translated: CASTTDRYTGELFF.

This clonotype was observed a few times. The chain is built from TRBV7-9 and TRBJ2-2; D possibly corresponds to TRBD2 (5 bases). V gave up 5 bases and J gave up 5 bases, with 15 bases separating them. The CDR3 runs 15 residues. Germline V gene data show CDR1 as SEHNR and CDR2 as FQNEAQ (reference sequence). The CDR3 sequence is CASSPEVTGTGELFF. The DNA of the CDR3 is TGTGCCAGCAGCCCAGAGGTCACGGGGACCGGGGAGCTGTTTTTT.

The V call is TRBV5-1, the J call TRBJ2-7, with D unclear. The CDR3 has 13 residues. Germline V gene lookup returns CDR1 SGHRS and CDR2 YFSETQ. The V end lost 1 base, the J end lost 0 bases, and 5 bases lay between the germline ends. This CDR3 is CASSLMNSYEQYF. The CDR3, as DNA: TGCGCCAGCAGCTTGATGAACTCCTACGAGCAGTACTTC.

The CDR3 loop is CASSELKTNEKLFF. CDR3 in DNA: TGCGCCAGCAGTGAGCTTAAGACTAATGAAAAACTGTTTTTT. This sequence joins TRBV10-1 and TRBJ1-4; D is unresolved. The CDR3 contains 14 residues. Between the trimmed V and J ends, which lost 2 bases and 2 bases, there was a span of 6 bases. Germline CDR1 WNHNN, CDR2 SYGVQD (reference sequence).

Ten or more counts support this clonotype. The rearrangement links TRBV2 to TRBJ1-5; TRBD1 matches 9 bases. Germline V lookup: CDR1 SNHLY, CDR2 FYNNEI. This CDR3 is built from 17 residues. V trimming: 5 bases; J trimming: 5 bases; junction bases outside the gene matches: 13. For the CDR3, the DNA is TGTGCCAGCAGTTACGACAGGACAGGGGTGGAGGATCAGCCCCAGCATTTT. It codes for CASSYDRTGVEDQPQHF.

This clonotype showed up just a few times. The rearrangement links TRBV20-1 to TRBJ1-1, with TRBD1 as a possible D gene (6 bases). The CDR3 spans 13 residues. Germline lookup yields CDR1 DFQATT and CDR2 SNEGSKA (reference sequence). Trimming cost V 3 bases and J 1 base, with 9 bases left between them. The CDR3 is CSARRTANTEAFF. The DNA for the CDR3 is TGCAGTGCTAGGAGGACAGCGAACACTGAAGCTTTCTTT.

This clonotype was counted ten times or more. This chain links TRBV19 with TRBJ1-2; no reliable D call. V lost 2 bases, J lost 6 bases, and 10 bases lay in between. CDR3 length: 13 residues. Germline V gene sequence: CDR1 LNHDA, CDR2 SQIVND (reference sequence). The CDR3 sequence is CASSISEGNGYTF. CDR3 DNA: TGTGCCAGTAGTATATCGGAGGGAAATGGCTACACCTTC.

The V gene is TRBV5-6, the J gene TRBJ1-2; 8 bases align to TRBD1. After removal of 5 bases from V and 7 bases from J, the junction contained 10 bases not matched to a gene. Germline lookup yields CDR1 SGHDT and CDR2 YYEEEE. This CDR3 comprises 14 residues. The CDR3 spells CASRPQGARSGYTF. The CDR3 nucleotides are TGTGCCAGCAGACCTCAGGGGGCTCGGAGTGGCTACACCTTC.

V usage is TRBV7-2 and J usage is TRBJ2-5; the match to TRBD1 covers 7 bases. The CDR3 consists of 16 residues. V shed 3 bases and J 3 bases; nucleotides not matched to a gene: 10. Germline V gene lookup returns CDR1 SGHTA and CDR2 FQGNSA. The CDR3: CASSFNYRTGKETQYF. As DNA, the CDR3 is TGTGCCAGCAGCTTTAATTATCGGACAGGCAAAGAGACCCAGTACTTC. Using reference TRBV7-2 and TRBJ2-5 for the parts outside the CDR3, the full variable domain is GAGVSQSPSNKVTEKGKDVELRCDPISGHTALYWYRQSLGQGLEFLIYFQGNSAPDKSGLPSDRFSAERTGGSVSTLTIQRTQQEDSAVYLCASSFNYRTGKETQYFGPGTRLLVL.

This chain joins TRBV19 and TRBJ2-7; D may correspond to TRBD1 or TRBD2 (6 bases each). The germline V gene has CDR1 LNHDA and CDR2 SQIVND (reference sequence). The CDR3 is made up of 15 amino acids. V dropped 3 bases and J dropped 2 bases, with 14 bases sitting between them. The CDR3 loop reads CASSMGHGGPYEQYF. CDR3 bases: TGTGCCAGTAGTATGGGACACGGGGGACCCTACGAGCAGTACTTC.